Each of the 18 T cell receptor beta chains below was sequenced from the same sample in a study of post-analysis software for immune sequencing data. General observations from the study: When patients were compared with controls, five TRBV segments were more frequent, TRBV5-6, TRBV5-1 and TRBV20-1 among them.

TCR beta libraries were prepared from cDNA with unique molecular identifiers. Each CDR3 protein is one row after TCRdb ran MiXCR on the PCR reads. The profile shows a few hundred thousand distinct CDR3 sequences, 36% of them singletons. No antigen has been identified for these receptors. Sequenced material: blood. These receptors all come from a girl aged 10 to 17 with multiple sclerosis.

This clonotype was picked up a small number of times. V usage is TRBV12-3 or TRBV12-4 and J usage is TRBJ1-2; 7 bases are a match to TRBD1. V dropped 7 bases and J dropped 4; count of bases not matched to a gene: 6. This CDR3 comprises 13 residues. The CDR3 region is CASTLDRIYGYTF. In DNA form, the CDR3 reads TGTGCCAGCACCCTGGACAGGATCTATGGCTACACCTTC.

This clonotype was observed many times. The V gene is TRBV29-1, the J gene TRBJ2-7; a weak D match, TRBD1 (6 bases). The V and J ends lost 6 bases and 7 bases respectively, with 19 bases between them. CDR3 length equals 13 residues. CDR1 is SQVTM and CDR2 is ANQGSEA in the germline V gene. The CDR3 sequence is CSVALQGPREQYF. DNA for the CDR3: TGCAGCGTAGCATTACAGGGTCCGCGGGAGCAGTACTTC.

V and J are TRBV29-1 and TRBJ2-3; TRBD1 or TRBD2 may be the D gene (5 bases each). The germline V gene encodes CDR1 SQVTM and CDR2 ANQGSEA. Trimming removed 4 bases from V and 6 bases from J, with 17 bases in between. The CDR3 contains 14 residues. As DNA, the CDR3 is TGCAGCGTTGTGGGGGTGCTAGCTGGCGATACGCAGTATTTT. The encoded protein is CSVVGVLAGDTQYF.

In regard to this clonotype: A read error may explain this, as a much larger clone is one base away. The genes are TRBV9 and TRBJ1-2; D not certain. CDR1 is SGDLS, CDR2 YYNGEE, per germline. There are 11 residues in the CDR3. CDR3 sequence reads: CVSSAGYGYTF. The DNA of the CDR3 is TGTGTCAGCAGCGCCGGGTATGGCTACACCTTC.

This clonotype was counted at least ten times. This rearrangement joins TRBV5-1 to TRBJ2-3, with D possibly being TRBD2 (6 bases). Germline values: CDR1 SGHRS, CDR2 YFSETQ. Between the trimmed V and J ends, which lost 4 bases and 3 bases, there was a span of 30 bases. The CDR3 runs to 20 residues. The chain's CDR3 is CASSPYGRARYPGRTDTQYF. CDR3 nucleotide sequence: TGCGCCAGCAGCCCATATGGCCGAGCCCGGTACCCGGGGAGGACAGATACGCAGTATTTT.

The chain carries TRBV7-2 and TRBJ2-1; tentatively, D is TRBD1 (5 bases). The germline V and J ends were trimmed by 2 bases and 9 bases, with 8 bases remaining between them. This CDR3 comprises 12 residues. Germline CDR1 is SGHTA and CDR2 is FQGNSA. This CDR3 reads CASSLSGFEQFF. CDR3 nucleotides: TGTGCCAGCAGCTTATCAGGGTTTGAGCAGTTCTTC.

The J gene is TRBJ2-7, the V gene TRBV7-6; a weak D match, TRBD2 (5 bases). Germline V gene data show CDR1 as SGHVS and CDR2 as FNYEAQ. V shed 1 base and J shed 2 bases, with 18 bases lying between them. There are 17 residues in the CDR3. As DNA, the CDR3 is TGTGCCAGCAGCTTAGTAGGAGGCCGGGGAGATACCTACGAGCAGTACTTC. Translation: CASSLVGGRGDTYEQYF.

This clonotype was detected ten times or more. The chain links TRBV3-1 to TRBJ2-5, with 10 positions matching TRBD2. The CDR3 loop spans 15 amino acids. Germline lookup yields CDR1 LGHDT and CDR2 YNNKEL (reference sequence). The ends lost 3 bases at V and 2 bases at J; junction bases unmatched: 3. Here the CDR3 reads CASSQPGLAQETQYF. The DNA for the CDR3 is TGTGCCAGCAGCCAGCCGGGACTAGCGCAAGAGACCCAGTACTTC.

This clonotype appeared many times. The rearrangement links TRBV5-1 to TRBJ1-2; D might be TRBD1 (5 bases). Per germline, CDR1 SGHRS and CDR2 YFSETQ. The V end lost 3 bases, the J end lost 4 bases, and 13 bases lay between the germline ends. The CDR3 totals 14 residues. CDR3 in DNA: TGCGCCAGCAGCTCGCCGGGACCGGGCTATGGCTACACCTTC. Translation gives CASSSPGPGYGYTF. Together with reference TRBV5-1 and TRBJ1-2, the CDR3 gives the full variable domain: KAGVTQTPRYLIKTRGQQVTLSCSPISGHRSVSWYQQTPGQGLQFLFEYFSETQRNKGNFPGRFSGRQFSNSRSEMNVSTLELGDSALYLCASSSPGPGYGYTFGSGTRLTVV.

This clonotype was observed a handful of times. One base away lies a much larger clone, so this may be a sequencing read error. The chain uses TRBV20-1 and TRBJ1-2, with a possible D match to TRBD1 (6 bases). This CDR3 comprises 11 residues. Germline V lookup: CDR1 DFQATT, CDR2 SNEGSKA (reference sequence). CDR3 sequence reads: CRAGGNYGYTF. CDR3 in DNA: TGCAGGGCCGGGGGCAACTATGGCTACACCTTC.

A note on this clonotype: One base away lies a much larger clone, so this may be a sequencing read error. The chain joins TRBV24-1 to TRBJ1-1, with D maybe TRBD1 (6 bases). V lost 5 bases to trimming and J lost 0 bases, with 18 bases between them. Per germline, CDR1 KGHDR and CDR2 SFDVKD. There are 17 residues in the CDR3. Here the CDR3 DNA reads TGTGCCACCAGTGGCCATCTCGGGACACCTATGAACACTGAAGCTTTCTTT. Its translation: CATSGHLGTPMNTEAFF.

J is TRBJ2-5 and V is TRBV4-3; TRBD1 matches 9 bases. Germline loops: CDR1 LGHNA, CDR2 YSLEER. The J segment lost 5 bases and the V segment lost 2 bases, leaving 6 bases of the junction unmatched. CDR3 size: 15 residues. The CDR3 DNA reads TGCGCCAGCAGCCAACTGGGACAGGGAGGGGAGACCCAGTACTTC. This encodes CASSQLGQGGETQYF.

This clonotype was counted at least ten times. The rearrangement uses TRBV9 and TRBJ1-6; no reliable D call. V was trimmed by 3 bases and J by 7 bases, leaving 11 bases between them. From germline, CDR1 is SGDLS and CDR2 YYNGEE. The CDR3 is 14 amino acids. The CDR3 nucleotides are TGTGCCAGCAGCGGGGCTGCAGCGAATTCACCCCTCCACTTT. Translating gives CASSGAAANSPLHF.

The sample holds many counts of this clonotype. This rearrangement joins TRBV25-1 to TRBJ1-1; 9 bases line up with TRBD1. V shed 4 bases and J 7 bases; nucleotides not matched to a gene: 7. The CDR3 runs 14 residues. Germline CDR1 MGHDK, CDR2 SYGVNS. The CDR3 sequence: CASSAGTGTGEAFF. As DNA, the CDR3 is TGTGCCAGCAGTGCGGGGACAGGGACTGGTGAAGCTTTCTTT. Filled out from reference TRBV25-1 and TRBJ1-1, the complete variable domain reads EADIYQTPRYLVIGTGKKITLECSQTMGHDKMYWYQQDPGMELHLIHYSYGVNSTEKGDLSSESTVSRIRTEHFPLTLESARPSHTSQYLCASSAGTGTGEAFFGQGTRLTVV.

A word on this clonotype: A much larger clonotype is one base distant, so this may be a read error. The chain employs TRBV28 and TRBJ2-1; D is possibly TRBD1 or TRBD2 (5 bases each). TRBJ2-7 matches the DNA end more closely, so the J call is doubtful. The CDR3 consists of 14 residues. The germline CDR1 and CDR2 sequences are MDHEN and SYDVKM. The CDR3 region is CASIPPGTHNEQYF. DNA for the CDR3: TGTGCCAGCATTCCCCCGGGGACCCACAATGAGCAGTACTTC.

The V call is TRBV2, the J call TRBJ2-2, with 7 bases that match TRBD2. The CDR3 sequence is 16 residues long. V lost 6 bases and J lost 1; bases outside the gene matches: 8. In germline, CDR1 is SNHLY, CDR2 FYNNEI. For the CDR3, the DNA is TGTGCCAGCAGGGTCCTAGCGGATCTGAACACCGGGGAGCTGTTTTTT. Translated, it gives CASRVLADLNTGELFF.

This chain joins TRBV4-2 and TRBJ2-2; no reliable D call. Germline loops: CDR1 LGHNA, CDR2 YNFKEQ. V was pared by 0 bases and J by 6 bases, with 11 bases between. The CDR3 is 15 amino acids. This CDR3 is CASSQEIVDAGELFF. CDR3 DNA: TGTGCCAGCAGCCAAGAAATAGTGGACGCCGGGGAGCTGTTTTTT.

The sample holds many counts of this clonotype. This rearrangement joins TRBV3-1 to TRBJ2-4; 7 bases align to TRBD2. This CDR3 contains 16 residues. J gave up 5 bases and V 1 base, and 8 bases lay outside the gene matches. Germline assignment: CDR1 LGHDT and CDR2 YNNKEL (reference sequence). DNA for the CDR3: TGTGCCAGCAGCCAAGGACTAGCCTTGGGCGAAAACATTCAGTACTTC. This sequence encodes CASSQGLALGENIQYF. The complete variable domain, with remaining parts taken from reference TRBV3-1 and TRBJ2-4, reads DTAVSQTPKYLVTQMGNDKSIKCEQNLGHDTMYWYKQDSKKFLKIMFSYNNKELIINETVPNRFSPKSPDKAHLNLHINSLELGDSAVYFCASSQGLALGENIQYFGAGTRLSVL.